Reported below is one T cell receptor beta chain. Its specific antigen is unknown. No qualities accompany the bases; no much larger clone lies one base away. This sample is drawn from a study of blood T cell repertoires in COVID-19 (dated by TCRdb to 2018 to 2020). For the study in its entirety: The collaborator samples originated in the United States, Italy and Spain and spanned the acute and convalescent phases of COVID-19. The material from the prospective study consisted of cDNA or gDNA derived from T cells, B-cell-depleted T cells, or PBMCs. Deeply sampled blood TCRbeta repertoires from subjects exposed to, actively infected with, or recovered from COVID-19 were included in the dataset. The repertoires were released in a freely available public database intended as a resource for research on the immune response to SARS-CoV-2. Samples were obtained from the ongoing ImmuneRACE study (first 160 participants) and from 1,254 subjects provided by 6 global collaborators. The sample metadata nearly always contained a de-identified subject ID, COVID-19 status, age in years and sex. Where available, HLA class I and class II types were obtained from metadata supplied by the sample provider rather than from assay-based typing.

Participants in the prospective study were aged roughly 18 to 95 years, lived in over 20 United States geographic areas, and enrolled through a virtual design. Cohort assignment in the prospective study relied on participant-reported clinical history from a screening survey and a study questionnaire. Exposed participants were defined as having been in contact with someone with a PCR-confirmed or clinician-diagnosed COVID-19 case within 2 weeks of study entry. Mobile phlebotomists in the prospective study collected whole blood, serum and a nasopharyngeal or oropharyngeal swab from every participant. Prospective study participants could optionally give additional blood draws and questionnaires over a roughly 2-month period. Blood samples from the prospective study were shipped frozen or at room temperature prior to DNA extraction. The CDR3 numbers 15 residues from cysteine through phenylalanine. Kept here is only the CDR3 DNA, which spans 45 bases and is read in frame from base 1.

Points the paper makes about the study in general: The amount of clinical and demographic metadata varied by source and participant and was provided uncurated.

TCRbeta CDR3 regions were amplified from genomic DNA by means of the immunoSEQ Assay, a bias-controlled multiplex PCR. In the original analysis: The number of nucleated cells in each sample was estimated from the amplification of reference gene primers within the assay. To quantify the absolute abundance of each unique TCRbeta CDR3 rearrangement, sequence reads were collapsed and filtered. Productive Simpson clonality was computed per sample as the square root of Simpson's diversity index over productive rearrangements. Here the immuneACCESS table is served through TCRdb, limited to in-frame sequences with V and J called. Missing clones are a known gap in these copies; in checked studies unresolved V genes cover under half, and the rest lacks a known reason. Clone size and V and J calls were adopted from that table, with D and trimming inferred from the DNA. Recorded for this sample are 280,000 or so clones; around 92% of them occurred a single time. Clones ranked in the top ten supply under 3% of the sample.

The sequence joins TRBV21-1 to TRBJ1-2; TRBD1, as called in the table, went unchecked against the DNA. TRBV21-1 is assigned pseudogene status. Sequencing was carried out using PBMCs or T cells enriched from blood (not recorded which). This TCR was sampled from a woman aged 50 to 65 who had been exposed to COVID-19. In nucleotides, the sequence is TGTGCCAGCAGCAAACCGGACAGGGAGTTCTATGGCTACACCTTC. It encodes CASSKPDREFYGYTF.